A single sample gave rise to the 22 T cell receptor beta chains below, sequenced in a study of early T cells in non-severe SARS-CoV-2 infection. MiXCR was run by TCRdb on the 5' RACE reads, yielding one entry per CDR3 protein. The table includes approximately 62,000 distinct CDR3 sequences, roughly 12% detected once. Input material: whole blood. The receptors come from an adult who was a healthcare worker with PCR-confirmed SARS-CoV-2 infection or an uninfected control (not recorded which).

The CDR3 coding sequence is TGCGCCAGCAGCTTGGCTGGGGTACAGCCCGGGGAGACCCAGTACTTC. This translates into CASSLAGVQPGETQYF. The chain couples TRBV5-1 to TRBJ2-5; D is undetermined. Trimming removed 0 bases at V and 5 bases at J, with 17 bases between. Germline V lookup: CDR1 SGHRS, CDR2 YFSETQ. There are 16 residues in the CDR3.

This clonotype was detected many times. The rearrangement uses TRBV19 and TRBJ2-7; D is perhaps TRBD2 (5 bases). Looked up from germline, CDR1 is LNHDA and CDR2 is SQIVND (reference sequence). Trimming left V 5 bases short and J 5 bases short, with 13 bases between. The length of the CDR3 is 13 residues. As DNA, the CDR3 is TGTGCCAGTAGTGACTCCCCGGGGAACGAGCAGTACTTC. The encoded protein is CASSDSPGNEQYF.

This clonotype was seen ten or more times. The rearrangement uses TRBV2 and TRBJ2-1; no clear D. CDR1 is SNHLY, CDR2 FYNNEI, per germline. Trimming cost V 7 bases and J 1 base, with 8 bases left between them. The CDR3 runs to 13 residues. CDR3 coding DNA: TGTGCCAGCAAACTGCTATCCTACAATGAGCAGTTCTTC. Translating it yields CASKLLSYNEQFF.

In its sample, this clonotype ranks as medium-sized. The J gene is TRBJ2-2, the V gene TRBV7-2, with D maybe TRBD1 (5 bases). The V end was cut by 4 bases, the J end by 1 base, with 10 bases between. This CDR3 has 15 residues. Looked up from germline, CDR1 is SGHTA and CDR2 is FQGNSA. The CDR3 loop is CASSSRGQNTGELFF. CDR3 in DNA: TGTGCCAGCAGCTCTAGAGGACAGAACACCGGGGAGCTGTTTTTT.

The CDR3 DNA sequence: TGCGCCAGCAGCTTAGGGACAACTGCCTACGAGCAGTACTTC. It translates to CASSLGTTAYEQYF. The chain is built from TRBV5-1 and TRBJ2-7; TRBD1 is a possible D gene (6 bases). The ends were cut back, 2 bases at V and 2 bases at J, with 11 bases in the middle. The V gene's germline CDR1 is SGHRS and CDR2 YFSETQ. The length of the CDR3 is 14 residues.

In its sample, this clonotype was seen many times. The chain carries TRBV6-1 and TRBJ1-1; D uncertain. The V end was cut by 5 bases, the J end by 10 bases, with 8 bases between. Germline lookup yields CDR1 MNHNS and CDR2 SASEGT. The CDR3 runs 10 residues. The CDR3, as DNA: TGTGCCAGCAGTCTCCGGGGAGCTTTCTTT. Its translation is CASSLRGAFF.

Ten or more counts support this clonotype. The chain links TRBV5-1 to TRBJ1-1, with TRBD1 matching 7 bases. Germline V CDR1 and CDR2: SGHRS, YFSETQ. CDR3 length equals 16 residues. With V trimmed by 3 bases and J by 0 bases, 8 bases remained unmatched. CDR3 protein: CASSYSPGQMNTEAFF. The CDR3 nucleotides are TGCGCCAGCAGCTACTCCCCGGGACAGATGAACACTGAAGCTTTCTTT.

The V call is TRBV28, the J call TRBJ2-3; TRBD2 matches 12 bases. This CDR3 region has 15 residues. Per germline, CDR1 MDHEN and CDR2 SYDVKM. V shed 8 bases and J 4 bases; nucleotides not matched to a gene: 7. CDR3 in DNA: TGTGCCAGCGGGGGGACTAGCGGGTATGCAGATACGCAGTATTTT. Amino acids: CASGGTSGYADTQYF. Using reference TRBV28 and TRBJ2-3 for the parts outside the CDR3, the full variable domain is DVKVTQSSRYLVKRTGEKVFLECVQDMDHENMFWYRQDPGLGLRLIYFSYDVKMKEKGDIPEGYSVSREKKERFSLILESASTNQTSMYLCASGGTSGYADTQYFGPGTRLTVL.

This clonotype occurred many times. The genes are TRBV2 and TRBJ2-1; TRBD1 matches 8 bases. The J segment lost 5 bases and the V segment lost 6 bases, leaving 3 bases of the junction unmatched. The germline CDR1 and CDR2 sequences are SNHLY and FYNNEI. The CDR3 contains 13 residues. The CDR3 bases are TGTGCCAGCAGCCCGGACAGGGACAATGAGCAGTTCTTC. Its translation: CASSPDRDNEQFF.

This clonotype was found a few times. DNA for the CDR3: TGTGCCAGCAGTCGAACAGGGAGCCGGGGCTACACCTTC. Translation: CASSRTGSRGYTF. V gene TRBV12-3 or TRBV12-4 combines with J gene TRBJ1-2, with D perhaps TRBD1 (6 bases). CDR3 length: 13 amino acids. Trimming removed 5 bases at V and 8 bases at J, with 15 bases between.

This clonotype was seen ten or more times. The gene calls are TRBV19 and TRBJ2-1; TRBD1 matches 7 bases. Germline V lookup: CDR1 LNHDA, CDR2 SQIVND (reference sequence). The CDR3 is 15 residues long. With V trimmed by 3 bases and J by 3 bases, 5 bases remained unmatched. CDR3 bases: TGTGCCAGTAGTATCAAAGGGGGCAGCTACAATGAGCAGTTCTTC. Translated: CASSIKGGSYNEQFF.

At least ten counts were recorded for this clonotype. The rearrangement uses TRBV4-1 and TRBJ1-2; D call uncertain. With 2 bases removed from V and 4 bases from J, the gap between germline ends came to 11 bases. The CDR3 is 14 amino acids. Germline CDR1 and CDR2: MGHRA and YSYEKL. This CDR3 is CASSQQMGSYGYTF. The CDR3 DNA reads as TGCGCCAGCAGCCAACAAATGGGGTCCTATGGCTACACCTTC.

CDR3 sequence (DNA): TGCAGCGCCAGAGAGGGGGGGATCACTGAAGCTTTCTTT. It encodes CSAREGGITEAFF. The rearrangement joins TRBV29-1 to TRBJ1-1, with D maybe TRBD1 (6 bases). V was cut by 7 bases and J by 4 bases, with 16 bases left in between. Germline CDR1 is SQVTM and CDR2 is ANQGSEA. This CDR3 has 13 residues.

V and J are TRBV29-1 and TRBJ2-1; perhaps TRBD2 as D (5 bases). CDR3 length equals 15 residues. CDR1 and CDR2 (germline): SQVTM, ANQGSEA. V lost 2 bases to trimming and J lost 9 bases, with 20 bases between them. The DNA of the CDR3 is TGCAGCGTTGAATCCCCTTCCCGGAGCGGAGGTGAGCAGTTCTTC. This translates into CSVESPSRSGGEQFF.

The V call is TRBV29-1, the J call TRBJ2-7; no definite D call. V lost 0 bases and J 3 bases, leaving 15 bases between the germline ends. CDR3 length: 15 residues. Germline V gene data show CDR1 as SQVTM and CDR2 as ANQGSEA. Here the CDR3 DNA reads TGCAGCGTTGAAGATCGCTCGGCAATGAACTACGAGCAGTACTTC. Translated: CSVEDRSAMNYEQYF.

This clonotype was counted only a few times. An end of the junction does not agree with germline; a read error may underlie this. This chain joins TRBV6-1 and TRBJ1-6; possibly TRBD1 for D (6 bases). This CDR3 region has 13 residues. Germline V gene data show CDR1 as MNHNS and CDR2 as SASEGT. The CDR3 DNA reads as TGTGCCAGCAGTGAAGAGGGGGACACTTACCTTGACTTT. Translation gives CASSEEGDTYLDF.

This clonotype appeared many times. The rearrangement joins TRBV28 to TRBJ2-3; 7 bases are a match to TRBD2. V trimming: 1 base; J trimming: 3 bases; junction bases outside the gene matches: 10. Germline values: CDR1 MDHEN, CDR2 SYDVKM. The CDR3 contains 17 residues. CDR3 bases: TGTGCCAGCAGTTTATACCCACTAGGCGGGAGAACAGATACGCAGTATTTT. It translates to CASSLYPLGGRTDTQYF.

Ten or more counts support this clonotype. The chain joins TRBV6-5 to TRBJ1-2; D gene ambiguous. This CDR3 is 13 amino acids long. CDR1 is MNHEY, CDR2 SVGAGI, per germline. The V gene lost 5 bases and the J gene lost 4 bases, with 11 bases spanning the gap. The CDR3 nucleotides read TGTGCCAGCAGTCTCAATACACCCTATGGCTACACCTTC. Translating gives CASSLNTPYGYTF.

The V gene is TRBV11-2, the J gene TRBJ2-6, with unresolved D. The CDR3 contains 14 residues. The germline V and J ends were trimmed by 5 bases and 4 bases, with 9 bases remaining between them. CDR1 is SGHAT, CDR2 FQNNGV, per germline. The CDR3 DNA follows: TGTGCCAGCAGCCCCGCCCGGGGGGCCAACGTCCTGACTTTC. This codes for CASSPARGANVLTF.

The genes are TRBV20-1 and TRBJ2-3, with 7 positions matching TRBD2. This CDR3 spans 16 amino acids. Germline-derived CDR1 and CDR2 are DFQATT and SNEGSKA (reference sequence). V dropped 0 bases and J dropped 4; count of bases not matched to a gene: 10. This chain's CDR3 is CSARDGLAAKADTQYF. In DNA form, the CDR3 reads TGCAGTGCTAGAGATGGTCTAGCGGCCAAGGCAGATACGCAGTATTTT.

The chain has TRBV28 and TRBJ2-2; TRBD2 matches at 11 bases. This CDR3 comprises 14 residues. The trim removed 10 bases at V and 5 bases at J, leaving 6 bases unmatched. Germline V CDR1 and CDR2: MDHEN, SYDVKM. CDR3 region: CATVAGGLTGELFF. The CDR3 DNA follows: TGTGCCACCGTAGCGGGAGGGCTGACCGGGGAGCTGTTTTTT.

The V gene is TRBV11-2, the J gene TRBJ1-3; D is perhaps TRBD1 (6 bases). Germline values: CDR1 SGHAT, CDR2 FQNNGV. This CDR3 region has 14 residues. V gave up 2 bases and J gave up 2 bases, with 7 bases separating them. CDR3 DNA sequence: TGTGCCAGCAGCTTATCAGGGGCTGGAAACACCATATATTTT. It specifies CASSLSGAGNTIYF.